Sequencing of this T cell receptor beta chain was carried out in a study of shared clonotypes between healthy human individuals. Profiling relied on immunoSEQ multiplex PCR, and the TCRdb table lists in-frame clones only, not all of them. The table records approximately 350,000 clones, under 80% of them present only once. J was trimmed by 9 bases and V by 6 bases; bases with no gene match: 10. Germline values: CDR1 PRHDT, CDR2 FYEKMQ (reference sequence). This CDR3 region has 14 residues. This TCR came from a man between 25 and 39 years old in good health. This chain joins TRBV13 and TRBJ2-1; 8 bases match TRBD1. Sequenced: memory CD4+ T cells sorted from blood. Indicated subset: CD45RA-negative fraction. CDR3 nucleotides: TGTGCCAGCAGTGACCGGGACAGGCTTGGTGAGCAGTTCTTC. Translation: CASSDRDRLGEQFF.